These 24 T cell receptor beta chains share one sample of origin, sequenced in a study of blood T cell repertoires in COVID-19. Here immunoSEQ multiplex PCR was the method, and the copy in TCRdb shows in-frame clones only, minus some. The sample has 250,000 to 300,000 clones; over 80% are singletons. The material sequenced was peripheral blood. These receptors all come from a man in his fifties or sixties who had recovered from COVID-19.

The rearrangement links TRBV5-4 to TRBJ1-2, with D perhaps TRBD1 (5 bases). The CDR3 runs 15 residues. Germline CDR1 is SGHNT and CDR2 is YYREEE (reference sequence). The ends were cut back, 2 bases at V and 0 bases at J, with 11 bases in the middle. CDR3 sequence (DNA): TGTGCCAGCAGCTTATCCAGGGCAACTAACTATGGCTACACCTTC. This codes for CASSLSRATNYGYTF.

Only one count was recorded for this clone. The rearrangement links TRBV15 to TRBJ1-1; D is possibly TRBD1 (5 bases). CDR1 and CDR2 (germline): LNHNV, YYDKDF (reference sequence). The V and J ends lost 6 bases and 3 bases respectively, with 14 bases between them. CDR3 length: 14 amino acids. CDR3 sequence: CATRGGARYTEAFF. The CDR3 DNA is TGTGCCACCAGGGGAGGGGCACGGTACACTGAAGCTTTCTTT.

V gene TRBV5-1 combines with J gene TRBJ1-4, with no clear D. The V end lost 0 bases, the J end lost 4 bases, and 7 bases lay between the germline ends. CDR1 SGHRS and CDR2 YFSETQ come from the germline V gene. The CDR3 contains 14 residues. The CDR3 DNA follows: TGCGCCAGCAGCTTGGTAGGGAGTAATGAAAAACTGTTTTTT. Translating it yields CASSLVGSNEKLFF.

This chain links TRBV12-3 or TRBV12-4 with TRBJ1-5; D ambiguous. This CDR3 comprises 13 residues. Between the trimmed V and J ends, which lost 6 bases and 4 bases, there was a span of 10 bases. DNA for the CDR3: TGTGCCAGCAGCCGTAGACAAAATCAGCCCCAGCATTTT. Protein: CASSRRQNQPQHF.

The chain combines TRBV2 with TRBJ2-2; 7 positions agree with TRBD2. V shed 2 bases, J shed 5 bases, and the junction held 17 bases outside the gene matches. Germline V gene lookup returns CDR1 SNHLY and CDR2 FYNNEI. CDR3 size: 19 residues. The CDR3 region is CASSEYRVASGLSTGELFF. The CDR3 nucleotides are TGTGCCAGCAGTGAATATAGGGTGGCTAGCGGACTTAGTACCGGGGAGCTGTTTTTT.

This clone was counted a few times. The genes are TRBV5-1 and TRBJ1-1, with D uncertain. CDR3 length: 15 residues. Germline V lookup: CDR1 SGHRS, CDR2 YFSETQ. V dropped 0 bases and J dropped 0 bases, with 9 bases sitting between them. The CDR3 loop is CASSLAAGLNTEAFF. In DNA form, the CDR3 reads TGCGCCAGCAGCTTGGCCGCAGGATTGAACACTGAAGCTTTCTTT.

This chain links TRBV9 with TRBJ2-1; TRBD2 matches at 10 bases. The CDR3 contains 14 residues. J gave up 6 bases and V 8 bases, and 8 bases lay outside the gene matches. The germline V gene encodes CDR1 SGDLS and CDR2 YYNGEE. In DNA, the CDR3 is TGTGCCAGTGCCCCTAGCGGGAGTAGCAATGAGCAGTTCTTC. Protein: CASAPSGSSNEQFF.

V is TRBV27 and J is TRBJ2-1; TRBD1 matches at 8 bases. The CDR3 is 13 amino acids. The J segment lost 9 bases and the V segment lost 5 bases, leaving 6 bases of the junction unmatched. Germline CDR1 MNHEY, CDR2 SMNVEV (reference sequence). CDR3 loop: CASSSYTGGEQFF. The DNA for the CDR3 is TGTGCCAGCAGTAGCTACACAGGGGGTGAGCAGTTCTTC.

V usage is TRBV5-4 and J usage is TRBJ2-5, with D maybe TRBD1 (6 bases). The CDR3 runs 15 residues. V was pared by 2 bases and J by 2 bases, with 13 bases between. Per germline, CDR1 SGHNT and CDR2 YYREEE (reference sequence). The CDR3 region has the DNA TGTGCCAGCAGCTTCGGAGGACAGACTCAAGAGACCCAGTACTTC. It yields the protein CASSFGGQTQETQYF.

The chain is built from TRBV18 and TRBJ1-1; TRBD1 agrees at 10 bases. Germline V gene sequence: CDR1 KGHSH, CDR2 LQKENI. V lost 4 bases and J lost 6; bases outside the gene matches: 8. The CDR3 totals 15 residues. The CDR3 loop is CASSLRDRGSPEAFF. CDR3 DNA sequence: TGTGCCAGCTCACTCCGGGACAGGGGTTCCCCTGAAGCTTTCTTT.

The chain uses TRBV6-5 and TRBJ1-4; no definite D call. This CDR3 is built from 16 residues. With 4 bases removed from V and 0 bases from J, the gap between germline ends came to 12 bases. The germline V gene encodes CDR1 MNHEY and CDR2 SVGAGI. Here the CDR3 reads CASSSRDSATNEKLFF. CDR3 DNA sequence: TGTGCCAGCAGTTCCCGAGATAGCGCAACTAATGAAAAACTGTTTTTT.

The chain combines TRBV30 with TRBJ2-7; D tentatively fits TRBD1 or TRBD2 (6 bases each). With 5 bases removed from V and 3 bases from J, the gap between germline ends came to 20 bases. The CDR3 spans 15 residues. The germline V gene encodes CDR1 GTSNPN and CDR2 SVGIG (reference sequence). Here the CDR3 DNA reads TGTGCCTGGGGGGGGACAACAGAGACACACTACGAGCAGTACTTC. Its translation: CAWGGTTETHYEQYF.

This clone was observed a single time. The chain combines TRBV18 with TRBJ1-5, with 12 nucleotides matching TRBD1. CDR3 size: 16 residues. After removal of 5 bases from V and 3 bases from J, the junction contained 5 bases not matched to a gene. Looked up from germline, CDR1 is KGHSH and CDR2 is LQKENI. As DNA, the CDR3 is TGTGCCAGCTCAGGGACAGGGGGCTTGAACAATCAGCCCCAGCATTTT. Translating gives CASSGTGGLNNQPQHF.

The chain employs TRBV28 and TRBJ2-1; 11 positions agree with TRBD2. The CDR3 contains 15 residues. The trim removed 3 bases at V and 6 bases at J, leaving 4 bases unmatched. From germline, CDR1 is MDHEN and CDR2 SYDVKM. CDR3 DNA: TGTGCCAGCAGTTTTACTAGCGGGGGACCCAATGAGCAGTTCTTC. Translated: CASSFTSGGPNEQFF.

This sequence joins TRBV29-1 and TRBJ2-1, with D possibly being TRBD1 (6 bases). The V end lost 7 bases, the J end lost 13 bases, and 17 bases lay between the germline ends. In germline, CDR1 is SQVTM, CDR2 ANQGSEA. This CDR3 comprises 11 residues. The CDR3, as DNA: TGCAGCGCACAGGATGGGACATATCAGTTCTTC. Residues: CSAQDGTYQFF.

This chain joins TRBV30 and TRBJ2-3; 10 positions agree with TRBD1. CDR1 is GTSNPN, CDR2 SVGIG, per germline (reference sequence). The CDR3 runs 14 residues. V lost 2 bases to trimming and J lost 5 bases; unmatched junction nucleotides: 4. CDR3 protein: CAWSRGQGIDTQYF. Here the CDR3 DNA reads TGTGCCTGGAGTCGGGGACAGGGGATAGATACGCAGTATTTT.

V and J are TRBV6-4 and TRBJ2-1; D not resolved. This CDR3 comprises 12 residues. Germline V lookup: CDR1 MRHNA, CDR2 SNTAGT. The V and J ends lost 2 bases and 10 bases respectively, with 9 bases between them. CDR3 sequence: CASSDVFGEQFF. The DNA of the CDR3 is TGTGCCAGCAGTGACGTCTTTGGCGAGCAGTTCTTC.

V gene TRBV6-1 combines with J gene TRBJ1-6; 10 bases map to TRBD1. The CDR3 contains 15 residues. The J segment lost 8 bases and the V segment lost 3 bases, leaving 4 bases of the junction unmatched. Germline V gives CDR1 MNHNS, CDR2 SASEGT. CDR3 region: CASSDRDRGHSPLHF. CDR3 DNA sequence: TGTGCCAGCAGTGACCGGGACAGGGGTCATTCACCCCTCCACTTT.

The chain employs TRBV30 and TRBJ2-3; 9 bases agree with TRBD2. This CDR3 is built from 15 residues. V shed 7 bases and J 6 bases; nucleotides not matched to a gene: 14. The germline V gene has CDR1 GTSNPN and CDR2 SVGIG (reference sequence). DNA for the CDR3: TGTGCCTACTCCAGGGCTAGCGGGAATTTTGATACGCAGTATTTT. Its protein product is CAYSRASGNFDTQYF.

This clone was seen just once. CDR3: CAWRNRVTTNEKLFF. The CDR3 DNA reads as TGTGCCTGGAGAAACAGGGTTACAACTAATGAAAAACTGTTTTTT. The chain recombines TRBV30 with TRBJ1-4; a possible D gene is TRBD1 (6 bases). CDR1 GTSNPN and CDR2 SVGIG come from the germline V gene (reference sequence). V lost 3 bases, J lost 0 bases, and 11 bases lay in between. This CDR3 region has 15 residues.

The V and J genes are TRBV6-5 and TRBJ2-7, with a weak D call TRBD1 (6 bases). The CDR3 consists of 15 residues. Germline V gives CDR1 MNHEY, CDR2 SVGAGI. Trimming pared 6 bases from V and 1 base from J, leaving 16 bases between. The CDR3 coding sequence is TGTGCCAGCAGCCCCAAGAGGACAGAATCCTACGAGCAGTACTTC. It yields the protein CASSPKRTESYEQYF.

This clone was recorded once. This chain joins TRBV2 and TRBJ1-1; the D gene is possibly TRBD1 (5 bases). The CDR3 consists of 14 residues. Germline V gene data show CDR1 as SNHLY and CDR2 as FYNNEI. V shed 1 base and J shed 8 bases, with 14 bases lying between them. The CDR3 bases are TGTGCCAGCAGTGAAGGGCAGGGTTTTTCGGAAGCTTTCTTT. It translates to CASSEGQGFSEAFF.

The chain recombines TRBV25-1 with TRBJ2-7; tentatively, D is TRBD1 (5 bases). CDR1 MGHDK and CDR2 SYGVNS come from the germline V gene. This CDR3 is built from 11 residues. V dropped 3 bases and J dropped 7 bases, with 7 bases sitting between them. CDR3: CASSEAGEQYF. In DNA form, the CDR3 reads TGTGCCAGCAGTGAGGCAGGGGAGCAGTACTTC.

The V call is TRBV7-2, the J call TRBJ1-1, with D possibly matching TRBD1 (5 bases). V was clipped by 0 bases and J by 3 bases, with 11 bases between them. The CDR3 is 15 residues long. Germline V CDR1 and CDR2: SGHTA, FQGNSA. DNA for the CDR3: TGTGCCAGCAGCTTAGCGTGGGGGAGGTACACTGAAGCTTTCTTT. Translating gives CASSLAWGRYTEAFF.